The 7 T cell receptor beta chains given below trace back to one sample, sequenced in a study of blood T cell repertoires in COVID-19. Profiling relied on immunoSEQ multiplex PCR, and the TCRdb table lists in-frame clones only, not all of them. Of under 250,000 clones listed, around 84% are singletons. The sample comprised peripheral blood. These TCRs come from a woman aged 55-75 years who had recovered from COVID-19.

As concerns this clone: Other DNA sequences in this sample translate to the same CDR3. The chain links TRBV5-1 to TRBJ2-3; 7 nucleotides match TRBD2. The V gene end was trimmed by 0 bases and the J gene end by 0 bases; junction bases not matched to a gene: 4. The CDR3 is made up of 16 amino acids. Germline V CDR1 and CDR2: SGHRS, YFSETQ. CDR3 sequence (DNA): TGCGCCAGCAGCTTGGGGCTAGCGGATAGCACAGATACGCAGTATTTT. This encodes CASSLGLADSTDTQYF. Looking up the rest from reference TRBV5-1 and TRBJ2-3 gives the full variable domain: KAGVTQTPRYLIKTRGQQVTLSCSPISGHRSVSWYQQTPGQGLQFLFEYFSETQRNKGNFPGRFSGRQFSNSRSEMNVSTLELGDSALYLCASSLGLADSTDTQYFGPGTRLTVL.

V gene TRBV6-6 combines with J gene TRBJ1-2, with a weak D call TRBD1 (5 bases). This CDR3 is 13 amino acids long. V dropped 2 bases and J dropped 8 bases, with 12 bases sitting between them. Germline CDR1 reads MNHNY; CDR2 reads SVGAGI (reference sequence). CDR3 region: CASSYEGRYGYTF. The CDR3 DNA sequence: TGTGCCAGCAGTTACGAGGGGAGGTACGGCTACACCTTC.

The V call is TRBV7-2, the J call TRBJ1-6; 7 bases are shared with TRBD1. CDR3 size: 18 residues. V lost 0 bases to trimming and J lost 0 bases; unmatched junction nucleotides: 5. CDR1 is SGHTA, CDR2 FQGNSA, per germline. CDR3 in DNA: TGTGCCAGCAGCTTAGCTCGGGGACAGATCTCCTATAATTCACCCCTCCACTTT. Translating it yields CASSLARGQISYNSPLHF. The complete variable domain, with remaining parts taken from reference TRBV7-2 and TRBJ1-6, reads GAGVSQSPSNKVTEKGKDVELRCDPISGHTALYWYRQSLGQGLEFLIYFQGNSAPDKSGLPSDRFSAERTGGSVSTLTIQRTQQEDSAVYLCASSLARGQISYNSPLHFGNGTRLTVT.

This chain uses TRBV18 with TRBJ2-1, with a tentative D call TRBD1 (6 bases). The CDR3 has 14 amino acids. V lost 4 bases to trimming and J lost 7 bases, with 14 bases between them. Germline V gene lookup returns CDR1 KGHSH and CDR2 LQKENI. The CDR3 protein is CASSRGPDRNEQFF. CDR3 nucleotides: TGTGCCAGCTCACGCGGTCCCGACAGGAATGAGCAGTTCTTC.

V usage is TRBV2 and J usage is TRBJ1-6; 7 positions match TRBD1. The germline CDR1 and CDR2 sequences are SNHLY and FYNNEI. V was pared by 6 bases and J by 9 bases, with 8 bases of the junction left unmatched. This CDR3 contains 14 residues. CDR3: CASRREGAVSPLHF. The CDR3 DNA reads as TGTGCCAGCAGGCGCGAGGGGGCTGTTTCACCCCTCCACTTT.

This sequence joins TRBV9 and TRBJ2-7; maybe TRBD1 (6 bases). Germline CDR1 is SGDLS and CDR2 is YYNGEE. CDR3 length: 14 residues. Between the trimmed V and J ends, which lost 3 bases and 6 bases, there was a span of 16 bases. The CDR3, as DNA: TGTGCCAGCAGCGGGGACATTTATGTGGGCGAGCAGTACTTC. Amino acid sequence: CASSGDIYVGEQYF.

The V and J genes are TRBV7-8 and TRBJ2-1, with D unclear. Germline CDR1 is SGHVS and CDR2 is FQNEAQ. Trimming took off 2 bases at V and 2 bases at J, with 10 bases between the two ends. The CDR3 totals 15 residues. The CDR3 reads CASSLRFLPYNEQFF. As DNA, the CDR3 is TGTGCCAGCAGCTTACGGTTCCTACCCTACAATGAGCAGTTCTTC.